These 20 T cell receptor beta chains were sequenced from one sample in a study of cytomegalovirus exposure and HLA in healthy donors. With 60 Vbeta and 13 Jbeta primers, the PCR was carried out. Only in-frame clones appear in the TCRdb table, and some are missing; sequencing was by immunoSEQ multiplex PCR. The sample has about 150,000 clones; about 74% are singletons. Sample: PBMCs. These receptors originate from a woman aged 40 to 49 in good health and CMV-seronegative.

This clone appeared a few times. The chain employs TRBV9 and TRBJ1-4; D ambiguous. Germline CDR1 SGDLS, CDR2 YYNGEE. The CDR3 is made up of 16 amino acids. The germline V and J ends were trimmed by 2 bases and 1 base, with 12 bases remaining between them. The CDR3 here is CASSVGIGETNEKLFF. The CDR3 nucleotides read TGTGCCAGCAGCGTCGGGATTGGGGAAACTAATGAAAAACTGTTTTTT.

The chain couples TRBV6-6 to TRBJ1-2; D gene ambiguous. The CDR3 is 13 residues long. V lost 4 bases and J lost 1, with 7 bases in between. Per germline, CDR1 MNHNY and CDR2 SVGAGI (reference sequence). The CDR3 is CASSFRGNYGYTF. CDR3 nucleotide sequence: TGTGCCAGCAGTTTCCGGGGTAACTATGGCTACACCTTC.

The genes are TRBV5-1 and TRBJ1-1, with 7 bases that match TRBD1. V gave up 5 bases and J gave up 3 bases; unmatched junction bases: 4. CDR1 and CDR2 (germline): SGHRS, YFSETQ. This CDR3 is built from 13 residues. The CDR3 sequence: CASRYQGDTEAFF. Here the CDR3 DNA reads TGCGCCAGCAGGTATCAGGGGGACACTGAAGCTTTCTTT.

The CDR3 bases are TGTGCCAGCAGTGAATGGGCATCCCCCGAAGCTTTCTTT. Protein: CASSEWASPEAFF. The chain combines TRBV2 with TRBJ1-1; D is unclear. With 2 bases removed from V and 8 bases from J, the gap between germline ends came to 12 bases. The CDR3 sequence is 13 residues long. CDR1 is SNHLY, CDR2 FYNNEI, per germline.

The chain combines TRBV10-2 with TRBJ1-2; 9 nucleotides match TRBD1. The length of the CDR3 is 12 residues. The germline gives CDR1 WSHSY, CDR2 SAAADI. Trimming took 6 bases from V and 7 from J; bases not matched to a gene: 3. The CDR3 DNA is TGCGCCAGCAGCGGGGACAGGGTTGGCTACACCTTC. Translated: CASSGDRVGYTF.

J is TRBJ2-7 and V is TRBV21-1; whether TRBD2, the table's D call, matches the DNA was not checked. TRBV21-1 has pseudogene status. There are 19 residues in the CDR3. The CDR3 DNA reads as TGTGCCAGCAGCAAAGAGGCGGGGGGCGCCCCGGATGGCTCCTACGAGCAGTACTTC. Protein sequence: CASSKEAGGAPDGSYEQYF.

The rearrangement joins TRBV5-4 to TRBJ2-3; the D is unclear. Trimming removed 1 base from V and 0 bases from J, with 6 bases in between. This CDR3 spans 14 amino acids. CDR1 is SGHNT, CDR2 YYREEE, per germline (reference sequence). This CDR3 is CASSLSSSTDTQYF. The CDR3 region has the DNA TGTGCCAGCAGCTTGTCCTCTAGCACAGATACGCAGTATTTT. Supplemented by reference TRBV5-4 and TRBJ2-3, the full variable domain reads ETGVTQSPTHLIKTRGQQVTLRCSSQSGHNTVSWYQQALGQGPQFIFQYYREEENGRGNFPPRFSGLQFPNYSSELNVNALELDDSALYLCASSLSSSTDTQYFGPGTRLTVL.

The rearrangement links TRBV5-1 to TRBJ2-3; 7 bases agree with TRBD1. Unmatched junction bases numbered 4, after V lost 0 bases and J lost 3 bases. This CDR3 contains 15 residues. Germline V gene data show CDR1 as SGHRS and CDR2 as YFSETQ. The CDR3 sequence: CASSLGRGLTDTQYF. Here the CDR3 DNA reads TGCGCCAGCAGCTTGGGCAGGGGGTTAACAGATACGCAGTATTTT.

The J gene is TRBJ2-6, the V gene TRBV5-6, with TRBD1 identical over 8 bases. Germline CDR1 and CDR2: SGHDT and YYEEEE. V gave up 4 bases and J gave up 1 base; unmatched junction bases: 13. The CDR3 runs to 19 residues. The CDR3 loop is CASSQFGQGRVSGANVLTF. The DNA for the CDR3 is TGTGCCAGCAGCCAATTCGGACAGGGACGAGTTTCTGGGGCCAACGTCCTGACTTTC.

Regarding this clone: Other DNA sequences in the sample encode the same CDR3. CDR3 sequence reads: CASSPTGTDTQYF. DNA for the CDR3: TGTGCCAGCAGCCCGACTGGGACAGATACGCAGTATTTT. V gene TRBV5-4 combines with J gene TRBJ2-3; D gene uncertain. This CDR3 has 13 residues. V lost 4 bases, J lost 3 bases, and 9 bases lay in between. Germline V gene lookup returns CDR1 SGHNT and CDR2 YYREEE (reference sequence).

This chain links TRBV11-2 with TRBJ2-7; 11 bases agree with TRBD2. J lost 0 bases, V lost 1 base, and 5 bases had no gene match. The germline V gene has CDR1 SGHAT and CDR2 FQNNGV. CDR3 length: 17 amino acids. As DNA, the CDR3 is TGTGCCAGCAGCTTAGGCCCTAGCGGGAGGTCCTCCTACGAGCAGTACTTC. It translates to CASSLGPSGRSSYEQYF.

The chain joins TRBV21-1 to TRBJ2-7; the D call in the table, TRBD1, was not verified against the DNA. TRBV21-1 is designated a pseudogene. This CDR3 has 11 amino acids. CDR3 DNA sequence: TGTGCCAGCCACAACGACAGTGAGCAGTACTTC. This encodes CASHNDSEQYF.

The J gene is TRBJ1-1, the V gene TRBV13; 9 positions agree with TRBD1. The germline CDR1 and CDR2 sequences are PRHDT and FYEKMQ (reference sequence). The CDR3 contains 15 residues. The V segment lost 5 bases and the J segment 6 bases; nucleotides outside the gene matches: 10. The CDR3 DNA reads TGTGCCAGCAGCCCCTCACAGGGGGCTAAGTCTGAAGCTTTCTTT. Protein sequence: CASSPSQGAKSEAFF. Full variable domain (missing parts from reference TRBV13 and TRBJ1-1): AAGVIQSPRHLIKEKRETATLKCYPIPRHDTVYWYQQGPGQDPQFLISFYEKMQSDKGSIPDRFSAQQFSDYHSELNMSSLELGDSALYFCASSPSQGAKSEAFFGQGTRLTVV.

The V and J genes are TRBV18 and TRBJ2-4; D possibly corresponds to TRBD1 (5 bases). This CDR3 has 14 residues. From germline, CDR1 is KGHSH and CDR2 LQKENI. V lost 3 bases and J 4 bases, leaving 10 bases between the germline ends. This chain's CDR3 is CASSPIQEKNIQYF. DNA for the CDR3: TGTGCCAGCTCACCGATACAGGAAAAAAACATTCAGTACTTC.

DNA of the CDR3: TGCGCCAGCAGCCGAATGGGACCGGGACAGGAGTTCTCTGGGGCCAACGTCCTGACTTTC. Translated: CASSRMGPGQEFSGANVLTF. J is TRBJ2-6 and V is TRBV4-1; 8 bases align to TRBD1. The CDR3 runs to 20 residues. V gave up 4 bases and J gave up 0 bases; unmatched junction bases: 14. From germline, CDR1 is MGHRA and CDR2 YSYEKL.

This sequence joins TRBV5-6 and TRBJ2-5; tentatively, D is TRBD1 (5 bases). The CDR3 has 14 amino acids. Germline-derived CDR1 and CDR2 are SGHDT and YYEEEE. The germline V and J ends were trimmed by 1 base and 3 bases, with 10 bases remaining between them. The CDR3 reads CASSLFRGKETQYF. CDR3 bases: TGTGCCAGCAGCTTGTTTAGGGGAAAAGAGACCCAGTACTTC.

The CDR3 bases are TGTGCCAGCAGCCCCGAGATAGGAGGGGTCGGTCAGCCCCAGCATTTT. Its protein product is CASSPEIGGVGQPQHF. J is TRBJ1-5 and V is TRBV7-9, with D maybe TRBD1 (5 bases). The CDR3 covers 16 residues. V lost 5 bases and J 6 bases, leaving 20 bases between the germline ends. Germline V gene lookup returns CDR1 SEHNR and CDR2 FQNEAQ (reference sequence).

The chain uses TRBV11-3 and TRBJ2-7; 8 bases line up with TRBD2. From germline, CDR1 is SGHNT and CDR2 YENEEA. Unmatched junction bases numbered 11, after V lost 4 bases and J lost 6 bases. CDR3 length: 15 amino acids. The CDR3 here is CASSSRGTRGGEQYF. The DNA for the CDR3 is TGTGCCAGCAGCTCAAGGGGGACTCGGGGGGGCGAGCAGTACTTC.

This clone has more than one count but fewer than ten. The rearrangement links TRBV6-5 to TRBJ2-1, with TRBD1 identical over 9 bases. The CDR3 sequence is 15 residues long. Germline V gene data show CDR1 as MNHEY and CDR2 as SVGAGI. V was clipped by 6 bases and J by 4 bases; unmatched bases: 7. The CDR3 loop reads CASRSTGGGYNEQFF. DNA for the CDR3: TGTGCCAGCAGATCTACAGGGGGCGGATACAATGAGCAGTTCTTC.

The rearrangement joins TRBV5-1 to TRBJ1-3, with D unclear. V was cut by 4 bases and J by 4 bases, with 9 bases left in between. CDR1 is SGHRS, CDR2 YFSETQ, per germline. The CDR3 totals 13 residues. CDR3 region: CASSPDIGNTIYF. CDR3 nucleotides: TGCGCCAGCAGCCCCGACATAGGAAACACCATATATTTT. The variable domain in full, with the rest retrieved from reference TRBV5-1 and TRBJ1-3, is KAGVTQTPRYLIKTRGQQVTLSCSPISGHRSVSWYQQTPGQGLQFLFEYFSETQRNKGNFPGRFSGRQFSNSRSEMNVSTLELGDSALYLCASSPDIGNTIYFGEGSWLTVV.